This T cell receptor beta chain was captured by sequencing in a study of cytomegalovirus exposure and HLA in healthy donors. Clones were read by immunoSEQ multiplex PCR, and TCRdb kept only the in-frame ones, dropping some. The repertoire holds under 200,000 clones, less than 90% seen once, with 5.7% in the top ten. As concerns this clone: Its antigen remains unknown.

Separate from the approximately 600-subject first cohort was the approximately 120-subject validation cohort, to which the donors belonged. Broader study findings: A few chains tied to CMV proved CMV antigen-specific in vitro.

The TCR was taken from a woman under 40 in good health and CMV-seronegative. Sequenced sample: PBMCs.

Written as DNA, the CDR3 is TGTGCCAGCAGCTTAGATCCCAGGGACGCGAATGAGCAGTTCTTC. Translating gives CASSLDPRDANEQFF. V and J are TRBV7-2 and TRBJ2-1, with D perhaps assigned TRBD1 or TRBD2 (5 bases each). Germline CDR1 is SGHTA and CDR2 is FQGNSA. The CDR3 is 15 amino acids. Trimming shortened V by 1 base and J by 7 bases, and 14 bases separated the two germline ends.